This TCR beta chain derives from a study of identical twins. TCRdb reprocessed the 5' RACE reads via MiXCR and lists one record per CDR3 protein. The table lists 1,800,000 or so distinct CDR3 sequences, about 32% of them singletons. The CDR3 is made up of 13 amino acids. The V segment lost 3 bases and the J segment 13 bases; nucleotides outside the gene matches: 9. Looked up from germline, CDR1 is SNHLY and CDR2 is FYNNEI. V usage is TRBV2 and J usage is TRBJ2-1; 7 bases agree with TRBD2. The sequence was obtained from a newborn girl in good health. Sequenced sample: cord blood. CDR3 protein: CASSEGGSPDQFF. In DNA form, the CDR3 reads TGTGCCAGCAGTGAGGGCGGGAGCCCTGATCAGTTCTTC. Full variable domain (missing parts from reference TRBV2 and TRBJ2-1): EPEVTQTPSHQVTQMGQEVILRCVPISNHLYFYWYRQILGQKVEFLVSFYNNEISEKSEIFDDQFSVERPDGSNFTLKIRSTKLEDSAMYFCASSEGGSPDQFFGPGTRLTVL.